These 29 T cell receptor beta chains share one sample of origin, sequenced in a study of T cell responses to AZD1222 COVID-19 vaccine. Clones were read by immunoSEQ multiplex PCR, and TCRdb kept only the in-frame ones, dropping some. The sample records about 120,000 clones, about 90% being singletons. Material: peripheral blood, obtained on day 0 of AZD1222 vaccination. These receptors originate from an adult in good health.

The CDR3 loop is CASSPGLSYNEQFF. CDR3 nucleotides: TGCGCCAGCAGCCCCGGACTAAGCTACAATGAGCAGTTCTTC. V usage is TRBV5-1 and J usage is TRBJ2-1, with D perhaps TRBD2 (6 bases). The germline V and J ends were trimmed by 4 bases and 3 bases, with 11 bases remaining between them. The V gene's germline CDR1 is SGHRS and CDR2 YFSETQ. The CDR3 has 14 residues.

The rearrangement uses TRBV7-9 and TRBJ1-5, with D possibly TRBD1 on 5 matching bases. From germline, CDR1 is SEHNR and CDR2 FQNEAQ (reference sequence). CDR3 size: 15 residues. Between the trimmed V and J ends, which lost 2 bases and 4 bases, there was a span of 12 bases. CDR3 sequence (DNA): TGTGCCAGCAGCTTATCGGGACCGGGAAATCAGCCCCAGCATTTT. It encodes CASSLSGPGNQPQHF.

J is TRBJ2-2 and V is TRBV28; 7 bases are a match to TRBD2. Trimming cost V 8 bases and J 5 bases; bases outside gene matches: 5. CDR3 length equals 13 residues. Germline V gene sequence: CDR1 MDHEN, CDR2 SYDVKM. The CDR3 region has the DNA TGTGCCAGCGCGGGAGCGGCGACCGGGGAGCTGTTTTTT. The encoded protein is CASAGAATGELFF.

V is TRBV11-2 and J is TRBJ2-7, with 9 positions matching TRBD2. This CDR3 comprises 15 residues. The trim removed 1 base at V and 5 bases at J, leaving 6 bases unmatched. CDR1 is SGHAT and CDR2 is FQNNGV in the germline V gene. CDR3 in amino acids: CASSLVLAGWDEQYF. The CDR3, as DNA: TGTGCCAGCAGCTTAGTCCTAGCGGGGTGGGACGAGCAGTACTTC.

This clone showed up just once. This chain connects TRBV7-9 to TRBJ1-1, with 7 bases that match TRBD1. The J segment lost 1 base and the V segment lost 7 bases, leaving 3 bases of the junction unmatched. This CDR3 has 13 amino acids. Germline CDR1 SEHNR, CDR2 FQNEAQ (reference sequence). The CDR3 sequence: CASKRTGNTEAFF. CDR3 nucleotides: TGTGCCAGCAAACGGACAGGGAACACTGAAGCTTTCTTT.

V is TRBV11-1 and J is TRBJ1-1; D gene unclear. The germline gives CDR1 SGHAT, CDR2 FQDESV (reference sequence). This CDR3 spans 13 amino acids. V gave up 2 bases and J gave up 1 base, with 5 bases separating them. The CDR3 sequence is CASSLSANTEAFF. The CDR3, as DNA: TGTGCCAGCAGCTTATCTGCGAACACTGAAGCTTTCTTT.

The V and J genes are TRBV2 and TRBJ2-7; D gene uncertain. The length of the CDR3 is 11 residues. The germline V gene encodes CDR1 SNHLY and CDR2 FYNNEI. V shed 7 bases and J shed 2 bases, with 6 bases lying between them. The CDR3: CASNEAYEQYF. The CDR3 nucleotides are TGTGCCAGCAATGAGGCCTACGAGCAGTACTTC. The full variable domain, its missing parts supplied by reference TRBV2 and TRBJ2-7, is EPEVTQTPSHQVTQMGQEVILRCVPISNHLYFYWYRQILGQKVEFLVSFYNNEISEKSEIFDDQFSVERPDGSNFTLKIRSTKLEDSAMYFCASNEAYEQYFGPGTRLTVT.

The rearrangement joins TRBV7-8 to TRBJ2-1, with a possible D match to TRBD2 (7 bases). The CDR3 has 16 amino acids. V gave up 2 bases and J gave up 0 bases, with 11 bases separating them. Germline V gives CDR1 SGHVS, CDR2 FQNEAQ. The CDR3 region is CASSLRGGASYNEQFF. The CDR3 DNA is TGTGCCAGCAGCTTACGTGGGGGGGCCTCCTACAATGAGCAGTTCTTC.

The chain couples TRBV9 to TRBJ2-5; maybe TRBD1 (5 bases). The V end was cut by 4 bases, the J end by 0 bases, with 19 bases between. The CDR3 is 17 amino acids. Germline lookup yields CDR1 SGDLS and CDR2 YYNGEE. The CDR3: CASSPSIRGTNQETQYF. The CDR3 DNA reads TGTGCCAGCAGCCCCTCCATTAGGGGCACCAACCAAGAGACCCAGTACTTC.

The chain employs TRBV19 and TRBJ2-3; 11 bases align to TRBD2. Germline V gene data show CDR1 as LNHDA and CDR2 as SQIVND (reference sequence). This CDR3 has 17 residues. V dropped 10 bases and J dropped 0; count of bases not matched to a gene: 12. In DNA form, the CDR3 reads TGTGCCACTACGACTAGACTAGCGGGGACTAGCACAGATACGCAGTATTTT. This translates into CATTTRLAGTSTDTQYF.

This clone was recorded once. The chain employs TRBV29-1 and TRBJ1-2; D might be TRBD1 (6 bases). The germline V and J ends were trimmed by 4 bases and 5 bases, with 14 bases remaining between them. This CDR3 spans 13 amino acids. CDR1 and CDR2 (germline): SQVTM, ANQGSEA. This CDR3 reads CSVVGGGMYGYTF. CDR3 bases: TGCAGCGTTGTAGGAGGGGGGATGTATGGCTACACCTTC.

This chain connects TRBV6-6 to TRBJ1-1, with 7 bases that match TRBD1. Germline V gene lookup returns CDR1 MNHNY and CDR2 SVGAGI (reference sequence). The CDR3 is 15 amino acids. The V gene end was trimmed by 2 bases and the J gene end by 4 bases; junction bases not matched to a gene: 7. The CDR3 loop reads CASSYLGRGFTEAFF. The CDR3 bases are TGTGCCAGCAGTTACCTGGGCAGGGGGTTCACTGAAGCTTTCTTT.

CDR3 amino acids: CASSTGQGSIGNTIYF. The CDR3 DNA reads TGTGCCAGTAGTACGGGACAGGGGTCGATTGGAAACACCATATATTTT. The V gene is TRBV19, the J gene TRBJ1-3; 10 bases align to TRBD1. Germline V gene data show CDR1 as LNHDA and CDR2 as SQIVND (reference sequence). V shed 4 bases and J 3 bases; nucleotides not matched to a gene: 6. This CDR3 is 16 amino acids long.

CDR3 in DNA: TGCAGCGTTTCGAAAGGAACTAATGAAAAACTGTTTTTT. It encodes CSVSKGTNEKLFF. This sequence joins TRBV29-1 and TRBJ1-4, with no clear D. Trimming removed 5 bases from V and 1 base from J, with 8 bases in between. The CDR3 consists of 13 residues. CDR1 is SQVTM, CDR2 ANQGSEA, per germline.

This chain connects TRBV9 to TRBJ2-1; TRBD2 agrees at 8 bases. The germline CDR1 and CDR2 sequences are SGDLS and YYNGEE. The ends lost 0 bases at V and 2 bases at J; junction bases unmatched: 10. The CDR3 contains 18 residues. The CDR3 is CASSVAGGAGDPYNEQFF. The CDR3 DNA sequence: TGTGCCAGCAGCGTAGCCGGGGGGGCGGGAGATCCCTACAATGAGCAGTTCTTC.

The rearrangement uses TRBV7-2 and TRBJ1-1; tentatively, D is TRBD1 (5 bases). Trimming stripped 8 bases from V and 4 bases from J, with 11 bases between. The CDR3 contains 12 residues. Germline loops: CDR1 SGHTA, CDR2 FQGNSA. Written as DNA, the CDR3 is TGTGCCAGCTCCTCTGGGGCCACTGAAGCTTTCTTT. This encodes CASSSGATEAFF.

This chain joins TRBV5-1 and TRBJ2-7, with D possibly being TRBD1 (6 bases). The CDR3 consists of 14 residues. The germline V gene encodes CDR1 SGHRS and CDR2 YFSETQ. With 4 bases removed from V and 2 bases from J, the gap between germline ends came to 13 bases. CDR3 amino acids: CASSLRDKAYEQYF. Written as DNA, the CDR3 is TGCGCCAGCAGCCTTCGGGACAAGGCCTACGAGCAGTACTTC.

The chain employs TRBV28 and TRBJ1-5; no reliable D call. Germline V gene data show CDR1 as MDHEN and CDR2 as SYDVKM. The V gene lost 6 bases and the J gene lost 2 bases, with 17 bases spanning the gap. This CDR3 spans 16 amino acids. CDR3: CASSATQGLGNQPQHF. DNA for the CDR3: TGTGCCAGCAGCGCCACCCAAGGGTTAGGCAATCAGCCCCAGCATTTT.

The chain carries TRBV12-5 and TRBJ1-1, with 7 nucleotides matching TRBD1. The CDR3 runs 14 residues. In germline, CDR1 is LGHNT, CDR2 FRNRAP. V trimming: 7 bases; J trimming: 2 bases; junction bases outside the gene matches: 7. The CDR3 nucleotides are TGTGCTAGTGAAGGAGGGGGCACAAACACTGAAGCTTTCTTT. Translating it yields CASEGGGTNTEAFF. Drawing the rest from reference TRBV12-5 and TRBJ1-1, the complete variable domain is DARVTQTPRHKVTEMGQEVTMRCQPILGHNTVFWYRQTMMQGLELLAYFRNRAPLDDSGMPKDRFSAEMPDATLATLKIQPSEPRDSAVYFCASEGGGTNTEAFFGQGTRLTVV.

The J gene is TRBJ1-6, the V gene TRBV6-6; D unclear. CDR1 and CDR2 from the germline V gene are MNHNY and SVGAGI (reference sequence). V lost 6 bases and J lost 7, with 16 bases in between. The CDR3 covers 15 residues. The CDR3 spells CASRGFVFGNSPLHF. The DNA for the CDR3 is TGTGCCAGCAGGGGGTTTGTCTTCGGGAATTCACCCCTCCACTTT.

This chain links TRBV30 with TRBJ1-4; a possible D gene is TRBD1 (6 bases). The CDR3 has 14 amino acids. Germline-derived CDR1 and CDR2 are GTSNPN and SVGIG (reference sequence). The V and J ends lost 6 bases and 7 bases respectively, with 18 bases between them. CDR3: CACTKGGLGEKLFF. The CDR3 DNA is TGTGCCTGCACGAAAGGGGGGTTGGGTGAAAAACTGTTTTTT.

The V and J genes are TRBV19 and TRBJ2-2, with 12 bases lining up with TRBD2. J gave up 4 bases and V 7 bases, and 16 bases lay outside the gene matches. Per germline, CDR1 LNHDA and CDR2 SQIVND (reference sequence). This CDR3 comprises 19 residues. CDR3 residues: CASNGPTSGSLSRTGELFF. For the CDR3, the DNA is TGTGCCAGTAACGGTCCGACTAGCGGGAGCCTTTCGCGCACCGGGGAGCTGTTTTTT.

This chain connects TRBV7-9 to TRBJ2-5; D tentatively fits TRBD1 or TRBD2 (5 bases each). The germline V gene has CDR1 SEHNR and CDR2 FQNEAQ (reference sequence). V lost 5 bases and J 5 bases, leaving 18 bases between the germline ends. The CDR3 is 15 residues long. CDR3 DNA: TGTGCCAGCAGCCTCGGGACCCCAGGTTGGGAGACCCAGTACTTC. Translating it yields CASSLGTPGWETQYF.

This chain links TRBV5-1 with TRBJ2-1, with D perhaps matching TRBD1 (5 bases). The CDR3 is 13 residues long. Germline loops: CDR1 SGHRS, CDR2 YFSETQ. The ends were cut back, 4 bases at V and 7 bases at J, with 12 bases in the middle. The DNA of the CDR3 is TGCGCCAGCAGCCCGACGCCAGGGAATGAGCAGTTCTTC. Translated: CASSPTPGNEQFF.

This rearrangement joins TRBV11-1 to TRBJ1-4; D gene unclear. This CDR3 spans 13 amino acids. Trimming left V 5 bases short and J 1 base short, with 5 bases between. Germline V lookup: CDR1 SGHAT, CDR2 FQDESV (reference sequence). CDR3 nucleotides: TGTGCCAGCAGCCCCCAAACTAATGAAAAACTGTTTTTT. This sequence encodes CASSPQTNEKLFF.

The chain recombines TRBV3-1 (or the pseudogene TRBV3-2) with TRBJ2-3, with 10 bases aligning to TRBD1. V shed 4 bases, J shed 2 bases, and the junction held 6 bases outside the gene matches. CDR1 is LGHDT and CDR2 is YNNKEL in the germline V gene (reference sequence). The CDR3 covers 16 residues. CDR3: CASSRPTGGLTDTQYF. CDR3 nucleotide sequence: TGTGCCAGCAGCCGACCGACAGGGGGCCTCACAGATACGCAGTATTTT.

The V and J genes are TRBV7-2 and TRBJ1-4; the D gene is possibly TRBD1 (5 bases). The CDR3 consists of 15 residues. Trimming took 1 base from V and 7 from J, leaving 13 bases between them. The germline V gene encodes CDR1 SGHTA and CDR2 FQGNSA. The chain's CDR3 is CASSLEGRVGEKLFF. The DNA of the CDR3 is TGTGCCAGCAGCTTAGAGGGCAGGGTTGGTGAAAAACTGTTTTTT.

CDR3 sequence reads: CASSRQGAGYNSPLHF. CDR3 DNA: TGTGCCAGCAGTCGACAGGGAGCGGGTTATAATTCACCCCTCCACTTT. J is TRBJ1-6 and V is TRBV25-1; 7 positions match TRBD1. Trimming removed 5 bases from V and 4 bases from J; junction bases left unmatched: 8. From germline, CDR1 is MGHDK and CDR2 SYGVNS. CDR3 size: 16 residues.

This chain connects TRBV25-1 to TRBJ2-2; 7 bases line up with TRBD2. Germline assignment: CDR1 MGHDK and CDR2 SYGVNS. The CDR3 consists of 12 residues. Trimming took 6 bases from V and 7 from J; bases not matched to a gene: 2. The CDR3 DNA is TGTGCCAGCAGCTGGGAGGGCGGGGAGCTGTTTTTT. As protein: CASSWEGGELFF.